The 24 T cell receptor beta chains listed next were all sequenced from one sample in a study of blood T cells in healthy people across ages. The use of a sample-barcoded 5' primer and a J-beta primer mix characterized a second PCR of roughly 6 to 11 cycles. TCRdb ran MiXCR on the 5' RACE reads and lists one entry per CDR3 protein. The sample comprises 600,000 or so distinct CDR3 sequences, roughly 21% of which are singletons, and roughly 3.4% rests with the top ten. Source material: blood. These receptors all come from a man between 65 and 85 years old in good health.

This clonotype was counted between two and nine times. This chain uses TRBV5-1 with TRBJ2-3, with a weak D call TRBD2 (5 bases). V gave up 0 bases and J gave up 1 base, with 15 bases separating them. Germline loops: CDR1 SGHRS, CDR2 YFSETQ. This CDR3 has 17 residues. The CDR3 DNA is TGCGCCAGCAGCTTGGCCGGGGAGCTCCTCCGCACAGATACGCAGTATTTT. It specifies CASSLAGELLRTDTQYF.

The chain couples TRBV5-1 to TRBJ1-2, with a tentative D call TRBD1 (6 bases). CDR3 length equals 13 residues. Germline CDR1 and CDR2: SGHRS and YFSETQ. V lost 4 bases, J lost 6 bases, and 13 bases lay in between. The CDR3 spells CASSRGGKDGYTF. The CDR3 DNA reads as TGCGCCAGCAGCCGCGGGGGCAAGGATGGCTACACCTTC.

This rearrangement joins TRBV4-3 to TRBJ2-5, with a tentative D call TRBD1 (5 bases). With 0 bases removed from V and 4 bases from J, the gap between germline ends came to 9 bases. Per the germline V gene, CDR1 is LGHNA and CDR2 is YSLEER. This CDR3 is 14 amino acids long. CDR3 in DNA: TGCGCCAGCAGCCAAGATCCAAGGGGAGAGACCCAGTACTTC. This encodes CASSQDPRGETQYF.

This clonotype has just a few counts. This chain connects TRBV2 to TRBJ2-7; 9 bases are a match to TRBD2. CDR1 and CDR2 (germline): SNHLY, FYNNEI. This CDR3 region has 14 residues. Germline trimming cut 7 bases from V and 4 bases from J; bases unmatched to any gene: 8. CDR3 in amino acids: CASNIRLAVYEQYF. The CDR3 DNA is TGTGCCAGCAATATTCGACTAGCGGTTTACGAGCAGTACTTC.

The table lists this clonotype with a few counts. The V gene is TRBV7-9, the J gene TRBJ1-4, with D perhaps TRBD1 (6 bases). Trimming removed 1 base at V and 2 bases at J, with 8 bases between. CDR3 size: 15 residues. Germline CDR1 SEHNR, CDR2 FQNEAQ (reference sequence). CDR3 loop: CASSLGDTTNEKLFF. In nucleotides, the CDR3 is TGTGCCAGCAGCTTAGGGGACACCACTAATGAAAAACTGTTTTTT.

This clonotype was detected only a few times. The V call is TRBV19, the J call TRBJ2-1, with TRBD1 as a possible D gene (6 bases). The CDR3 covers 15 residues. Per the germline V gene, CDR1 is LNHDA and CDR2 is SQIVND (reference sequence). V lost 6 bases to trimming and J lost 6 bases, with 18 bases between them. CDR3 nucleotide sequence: TGTGCCAGTAGCTTGGAAACAGGGACGCGCAATGAGCAGTTCTTC. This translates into CASSLETGTRNEQFF.

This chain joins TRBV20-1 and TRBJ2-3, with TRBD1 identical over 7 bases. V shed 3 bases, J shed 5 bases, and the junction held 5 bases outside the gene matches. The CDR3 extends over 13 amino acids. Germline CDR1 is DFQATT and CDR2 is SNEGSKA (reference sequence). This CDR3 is CSASQTGRDTQYF. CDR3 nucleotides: TGCAGTGCTAGCCAGACAGGGCGAGATACGCAGTATTTT.

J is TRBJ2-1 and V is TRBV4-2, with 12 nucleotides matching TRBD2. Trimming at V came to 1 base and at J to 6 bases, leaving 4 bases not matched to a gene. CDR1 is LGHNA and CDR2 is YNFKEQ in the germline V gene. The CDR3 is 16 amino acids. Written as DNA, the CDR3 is TGTGCCAGCAGCCAAGTAAAACTAGCGGGAGGCAATGAGCAGTTCTTC. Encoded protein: CASSQVKLAGGNEQFF.

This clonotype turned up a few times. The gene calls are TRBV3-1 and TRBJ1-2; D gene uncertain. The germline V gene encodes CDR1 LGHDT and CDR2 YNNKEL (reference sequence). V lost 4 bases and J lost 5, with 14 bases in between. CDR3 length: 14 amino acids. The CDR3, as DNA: TGTGCCAGCAGCCCTTCGACGGCGGAGTATGGCTACACCTTC. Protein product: CASSPSTAEYGYTF.

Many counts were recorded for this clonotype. The CDR3 DNA reads as TGCGCCAGCAGCGGCGACAGGGCCCAAGAGACCCAGTACTTC. This codes for CASSGDRAQETQYF. The chain has TRBV5-1 and TRBJ2-5; 7 nucleotides align to TRBD1. Germline CDR1 and CDR2: SGHRS and YFSETQ. The CDR3 has 14 residues. Germline trimming cut 4 bases from V and 1 base from J; bases unmatched to any gene: 4. The variable domain in full, completed from reference TRBV5-1 and TRBJ2-5, reads KAGVTQTPRYLIKTRGQQVTLSCSPISGHRSVSWYQQTPGQGLQFLFEYFSETQRNKGNFPGRFSGRQFSNSRSEMNVSTLELGDSALYLCASSGDRAQETQYFGPGTRLLVL.

In DNA form, the CDR3 reads TGTGCCATCAGTGATGAGCGGGGGTACGAGCAGTACTTC. Its translation is CAISDERGYEQYF. This chain uses TRBV10-3 with TRBJ2-7; 8 bases match TRBD2. This CDR3 has 13 residues. The germline CDR1 and CDR2 sequences are ENHRY and SYGVKD. The ends lost 3 bases at V and 4 bases at J; junction bases unmatched: 2.

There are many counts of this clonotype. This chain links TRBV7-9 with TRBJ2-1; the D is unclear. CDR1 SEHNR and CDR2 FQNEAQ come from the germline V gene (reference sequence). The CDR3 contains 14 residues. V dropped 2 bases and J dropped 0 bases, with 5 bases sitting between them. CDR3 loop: CASSLLDSYNEQFF. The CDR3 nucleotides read TGTGCCAGCAGCTTACTAGACTCCTACAATGAGCAGTTCTTC.

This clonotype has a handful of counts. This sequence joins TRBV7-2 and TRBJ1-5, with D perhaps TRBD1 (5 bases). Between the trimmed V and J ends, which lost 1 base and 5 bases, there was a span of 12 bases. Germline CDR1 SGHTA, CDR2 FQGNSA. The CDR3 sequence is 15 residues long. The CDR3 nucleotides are TGTGCCAGCAGCTTAGGCAGGGAAAGTTATCAGCCCCAGCATTTT. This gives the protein CASSLGRESYQPQHF.

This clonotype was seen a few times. The CDR3 is CSARDIGASGRNRETQYF. Here the CDR3 DNA reads TGCAGTGCTAGAGATATCGGGGCTAGCGGGAGAAATCGAGAGACCCAGTACTTC. The chain combines TRBV20-1 with TRBJ2-5, with TRBD2 identical over 10 bases. The CDR3 is made up of 18 amino acids. V was clipped by 0 bases and J by 4 bases; unmatched bases: 14. CDR1 and CDR2 (germline): DFQATT, SNEGSKA (reference sequence).

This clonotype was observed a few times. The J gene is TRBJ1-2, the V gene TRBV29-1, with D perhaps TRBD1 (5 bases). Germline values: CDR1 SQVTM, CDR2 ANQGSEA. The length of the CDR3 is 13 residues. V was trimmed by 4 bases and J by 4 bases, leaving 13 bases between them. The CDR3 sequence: CSVGGGRGYGYTF. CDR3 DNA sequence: TGCAGCGTTGGAGGAGGGAGGGGCTATGGCTACACCTTC.

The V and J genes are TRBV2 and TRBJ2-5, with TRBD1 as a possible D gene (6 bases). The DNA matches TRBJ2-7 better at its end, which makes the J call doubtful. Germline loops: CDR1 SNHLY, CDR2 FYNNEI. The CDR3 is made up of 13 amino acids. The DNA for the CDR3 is TGTGCCAGCAGTGTGGGCAGGGGCGACGAGCAGTACTTC. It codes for CASSVGRGDEQYF.

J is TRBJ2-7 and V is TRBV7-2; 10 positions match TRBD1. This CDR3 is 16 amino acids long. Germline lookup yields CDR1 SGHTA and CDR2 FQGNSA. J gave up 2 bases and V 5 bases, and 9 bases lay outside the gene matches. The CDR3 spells CASSPNLGTGAYEQYF. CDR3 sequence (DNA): TGTGCCAGCAGCCCAAACCTTGGGACAGGGGCCTACGAGCAGTACTTC.

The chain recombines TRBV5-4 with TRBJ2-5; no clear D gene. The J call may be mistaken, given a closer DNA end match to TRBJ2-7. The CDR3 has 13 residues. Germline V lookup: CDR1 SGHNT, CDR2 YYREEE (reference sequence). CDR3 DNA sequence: TGTGCCAGCAGCTTGGCCCAAAACTACGAGCAGTACTTC. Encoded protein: CASSLAQNYEQYF.

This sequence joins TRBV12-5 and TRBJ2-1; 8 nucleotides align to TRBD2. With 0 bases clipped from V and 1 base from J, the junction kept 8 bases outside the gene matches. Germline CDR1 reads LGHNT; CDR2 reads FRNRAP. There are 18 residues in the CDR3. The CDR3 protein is CASGLVLGSGKSYNEQFF. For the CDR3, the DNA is TGTGCTAGTGGTTTGGTACTCGGTAGCGGGAAATCCTACAATGAGCAGTTCTTC.

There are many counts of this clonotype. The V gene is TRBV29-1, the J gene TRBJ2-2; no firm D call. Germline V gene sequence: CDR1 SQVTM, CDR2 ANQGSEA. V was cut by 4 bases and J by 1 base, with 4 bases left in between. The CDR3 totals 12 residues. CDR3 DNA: TGCAGCGTTGGGCTGAACACCGGGGAGCTGTTTTTT. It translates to CSVGLNTGELFF.

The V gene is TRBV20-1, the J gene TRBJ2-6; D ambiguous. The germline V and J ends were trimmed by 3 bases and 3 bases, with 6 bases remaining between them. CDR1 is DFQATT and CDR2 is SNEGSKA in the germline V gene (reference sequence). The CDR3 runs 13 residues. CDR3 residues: CSARPRGANVLTF. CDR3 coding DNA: TGCAGTGCTAGGCCACGTGGGGCCAACGTCCTGACTTTC.

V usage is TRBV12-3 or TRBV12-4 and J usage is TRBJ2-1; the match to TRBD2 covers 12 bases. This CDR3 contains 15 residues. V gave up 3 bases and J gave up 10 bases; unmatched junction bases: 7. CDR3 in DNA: TGTGCCAGCAGTTTGACTAGCGGGAGTCTTTACGAGCAGTTCTTC. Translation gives CASSLTSGSLYEQFF.

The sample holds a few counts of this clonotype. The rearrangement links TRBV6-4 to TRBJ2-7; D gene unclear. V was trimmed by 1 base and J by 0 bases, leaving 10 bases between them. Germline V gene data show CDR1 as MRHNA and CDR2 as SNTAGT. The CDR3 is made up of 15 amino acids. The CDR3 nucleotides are TGTGCCAGCAGTGACTTGGCGGTGACCTCCTACGAGCAGTACTTC. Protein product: CASSDLAVTSYEQYF.

CDR3 nucleotides: TGCGCCAGCAGCATAACTGCCATGGGTAATAATGAGCAGTTCTTC. It encodes CASSITAMGNNEQFF. This chain connects TRBV5-1 to TRBJ2-5; D unresolved. TRBJ2-1 explains the end of the DNA better; the J call may be wrong. The CDR3 spans 15 residues. The germline gives CDR1 SGHRS, CDR2 YFSETQ.